The 5 T cell receptor beta chains below come from one sample, sequenced in a study of T cell responses to AZD1222 COVID-19 vaccine. Some clones are missing from TCRdb's copy, which holds only in-frame ones; the method was immunoSEQ multiplex PCR. The sample lists 180,000 or so clones, roughly 94% occurring once. The material was peripheral blood, obtained on day 0 of AZD1222 vaccination. These TCRs come from an adult in good health.

The rearrangement uses TRBV10-2 and TRBJ2-1; 10 nucleotides agree with TRBD2. In germline, CDR1 is WSHSY, CDR2 SAAADI. The junction had 4 bases not matched to a gene; V was cut back by 4 bases and J by 7 bases. There are 14 residues in the CDR3. CDR3 sequence (DNA): TGCGCCAGCAGTGTAAGCGGGAGGGCAAATGAGCAGTTCTTC. Its protein is CASSVSGRANEQFF.

The chain links TRBV3-1 (or the pseudogene TRBV3-2) to TRBJ1-2; 7 bases fit TRBD1. The CDR3 is 14 residues long. V shed 5 bases, J shed 2 bases, and the junction held 5 bases outside the gene matches. Germline V CDR1 and CDR2: LGHDT, YNNKEL (reference sequence). The CDR3 DNA is TGTGCCAGCAGCTCGCCGGGACAGAACTATGGCTACACCTTC. Residues: CASSSPGQNYGYTF.

This clone appeared once. The chain carries TRBV7-9 and TRBJ1-5; the D is unclear. This CDR3 comprises 12 residues. V lost 5 bases to trimming and J lost 3 bases, with 5 bases between them. Germline CDR1 is SEHNR and CDR2 is FQNEAQ (reference sequence). Here the CDR3 DNA reads TGTGCCAGCAGCGGCTTCAATCAGCCCCAGCATTTT. Amino acids: CASSGFNQPQHF. Full variable domain (outside the CDR3, taken from reference TRBV7-9 and TRBJ1-5): DTGVSQNPRHKITKRGQNVTFRCDPISEHNRLYWYRQTLGQGPEFLTYFQNEAQLEKSRLLSDRFSAERPKGSFSTLEIQRTEQGDSAMYLCASSGFNQPQHFGDGTRLSIL.

CDR3 amino acids: CASSFIGHPRGTGELFF. In DNA form, the CDR3 reads TGTGCCAGCAGCTTCATTGGGCACCCTCGGGGCACCGGGGAGCTGTTTTTT. The chain is built from TRBV7-9 and TRBJ2-2; TRBD2 might be the D (5 bases). The CDR3 runs to 17 residues. The germline gives CDR1 SEHNR, CDR2 FQNEAQ (reference sequence). Deletions cut 3 bases from V and 4 bases from J, with 18 bases between.

V usage is TRBV7-2 and J usage is TRBJ2-3, with TRBD2 matching over 10 bases. Looked up from germline, CDR1 is SGHTA and CDR2 is FQGNSA. V lost 3 bases, J lost 3 bases, and 3 bases stayed unmatched. This CDR3 is 15 amino acids long. CDR3 nucleotides: TGTGCCAGCAGCTTGGCTAGCGGGGGTACAGATACGCAGTATTTT. This sequence encodes CASSLASGGTDTQYF.